Below, 27 T cell receptor beta chains from the same sample are listed, as sequenced in a study of T cells in Graves' hyperthyroidism and ophthalmopathy. TCR beta CDR3 sequences were amplified from RNA transcripts. The TCR CDR3 was amplified in a first-round RT-PCR using the HTBI primer set. Each CDR3 protein is one row after TCRdb ran MiXCR on the multiplex PCR reads. The sample shows more than 300,000 distinct CDR3 sequences, about 15% of them seen only once. Sequenced input: blood. Receptor source: a woman between 55 and 75 years old with Graves' hyperthyroidism.

This clonotype was found a few times. The genes are TRBV10-1 and TRBJ1-3, with D unclear. The CDR3 sequence is 11 residues long. The ends were cut back, 3 bases at V and 4 bases at J, with 1 base in the middle. Germline V gene data show CDR1 as WNHNN and CDR2 as SYGVQD (reference sequence). The CDR3 DNA sequence: TGCGCCAGCAGTGACGGAAACACCATATATTTT. Translation: CASSDGNTIYF.

This rearrangement joins TRBV30 to TRBJ2-2, with 10 bases matching TRBD2. J lost 5 bases, V lost 2 bases, and 11 bases had no gene match. This CDR3 contains 17 residues. The germline V gene encodes CDR1 GTSNPN and CDR2 SVGIG (reference sequence). The CDR3 loop is CAWSPDRLAGITGELFF. CDR3 DNA sequence: TGTGCCTGGAGTCCCGATCGACTAGCGGGCATTACCGGGGAGCTGTTTTTT.

This chain links TRBV6-2 or TRBV6-3 with TRBJ1-2; D remains unclear. V lost 7 bases and J lost 4, with 10 bases in between. Germline CDR1 reads MNHEY; CDR2 reads SVGEGT. The CDR3 consists of 12 residues. In DNA form, the CDR3 reads TGTGCCAGCAAACAAACCTCCTATGGCTACACCTTC. Translating it yields CASKQTSYGYTF.

In its sample, this clonotype was seen many times. The chain links TRBV20-1 to TRBJ2-1; 11 bases align to TRBD2. The germline V gene encodes CDR1 DFQATT and CDR2 SNEGSKA (reference sequence). With 1 base clipped from V and 6 bases from J, the junction kept 5 bases outside the gene matches. The length of the CDR3 is 15 residues. The CDR3: CSARGRGLAANEQFF. The CDR3 DNA is TGCAGTGCTAGAGGGAGGGGACTAGCGGCCAATGAGCAGTTCTTC.

V and J are TRBV7-9 and TRBJ1-5; D is undetermined. Trimming removed 1 base at V and 1 base at J, with 11 bases between. This CDR3 region has 16 residues. Germline assignment: CDR1 SEHNR and CDR2 FQNEAQ (reference sequence). CDR3 residues: CASSLGGVGSNQPQHF. As DNA, the CDR3 is TGTGCCAGCAGCTTAGGCGGGGTGGGGAGCAATCAGCCCCAGCATTTT.

This clonotype was detected many times. The chain employs TRBV28 and TRBJ2-3; D is possibly TRBD1 or TRBD2 (5 bases each). V dropped 8 bases and J dropped 7 bases, with 16 bases sitting between them. This CDR3 is built from 13 residues. Germline V gene sequence: CDR1 MDHEN, CDR2 SYDVKM. The CDR3 coding sequence is TGTGCCAGCGATCGAAGGGGAGCCTATACGCAGTATTTT. Its translation is CASDRRGAYTQYF. The complete variable domain, with remaining parts taken from reference TRBV28 and TRBJ2-3, reads DVKVTQSSRYLVKRTGEKVFLECVQDMDHENMFWYRQDPGLGLRLIYFSYDVKMKEKGDIPEGYSVSREKKERFSLILESASTNQTSMYLCASDRRGAYTQYFGPGTRLTVL.

This clonotype has at least ten counts. This chain connects TRBV12-3 or TRBV12-4 to TRBJ2-7; TRBD1 might be the D (6 bases). CDR3 length: 13 amino acids. Trimming took off 4 bases at V and 3 bases at J, with 10 bases between the two ends. The CDR3 reads CASSSYRDYEQYF. CDR3 DNA sequence: TGTGCCAGCAGTTCGTACAGGGACTACGAGCAGTACTTC.

This clonotype was seen a handful of times. The chain couples TRBV7-6 to TRBJ2-1, with 7 bases lining up with TRBD2. The length of the CDR3 is 15 residues. CDR1 SGHVS and CDR2 FNYEAQ come from the germline V gene. J was trimmed by 2 bases and V by 5 bases; bases with no gene match: 6. DNA of the CDR3: TGTGCCAGCAGCCCCCTAGCGGCTACCTACAATGAGCAGTTCTTC. This encodes CASSPLAATYNEQFF.

This clonotype was seen many times. V and J are TRBV6-1 and TRBJ2-3; 10 positions agree with TRBD1. The CDR3 is 14 amino acids. From germline, CDR1 is MNHNS and CDR2 SASEGT. With 6 bases clipped from V and 4 bases from J, the junction kept 4 bases outside the gene matches. CDR3 loop: CASRLGTGADTQYF. The CDR3, as DNA: TGTGCCAGCAGACTTGGGACAGGGGCAGATACGCAGTATTTT.

In this sample, this clonotype turned up many times. This chain links TRBV10-3 with TRBJ2-5; TRBD1 agrees at 8 bases. CDR3 length equals 14 residues. The germline V gene has CDR1 ENHRY and CDR2 SYGVKD. Trimming took 6 bases from V and 3 from J; bases not matched to a gene: 6. CDR3 in DNA: TGTGCCATCAGGATGGGACAGGAGAAAGAGACCCAGTACTTC. Residues: CAIRMGQEKETQYF.

With respect to this clonotype: This may be a read error, as it is one base from a much larger clone. V usage is TRBV28 and J usage is TRBJ1-4; no definite D call. V gave up 5 bases and J gave up 0 bases, with 7 bases separating them. Germline V lookup: CDR1 MDHEN, CDR2 SYDVKM. The CDR3 contains 14 residues. The chain's CDR3 is CASSLPATNEKLFF. The CDR3 DNA is TGTGCCAGCAGTCTCCCTGCAACTAATGAAAAACTGTTTTTT.

V usage is TRBV7-8 and J usage is TRBJ2-3; 10 bases fit TRBD2. The V segment lost 5 bases and the J segment 6 bases; nucleotides outside the gene matches: 11. CDR1 and CDR2 from the germline V gene are SGHVS and FQNEAQ. The CDR3 consists of 16 residues. The DNA of the CDR3 is TGTGCCAGCAGCCTACGGGCTAGCGGGAGTGCCGATACGCAGTATTTT. Translation gives CASSLRASGSADTQYF.

CDR3 amino acids: CASSQGHYLSNTGELFF. The CDR3 bases are TGCGCCAGCAGCCAAGGACATTACCTTTCAAACACCGGGGAGCTGTTTTTT. The chain has TRBV4-1 and TRBJ2-2; D uncertain. Looked up from germline, CDR1 is MGHRA and CDR2 is YSYEKL. The CDR3 loop spans 17 amino acids. V lost 1 base to trimming and J lost 2 bases, with 14 bases between them.

V usage is TRBV12-3 or TRBV12-4 and J usage is TRBJ2-7; D unclear. CDR3 size: 13 residues. The germline V and J ends were trimmed by 7 bases and 3 bases, with 13 bases remaining between them. In DNA, the CDR3 is TGTGCCAGCATTTTTGGGCATAGCTACGAGCAGTACTTC. Encoded protein: CASIFGHSYEQYF.

The chain employs TRBV19 and TRBJ2-2; TRBD2 aligns across 7 bases. V gave up 5 bases and J gave up 10 bases; unmatched junction bases: 13. Germline V lookup: CDR1 LNHDA, CDR2 SQIVND (reference sequence). The length of the CDR3 is 15 residues. The CDR3 DNA follows: TGTGCCAGTAGTTTGGCGGGAGAAGGGAAAGTGGAGCTGTTTTTT. Translated: CASSLAGEGKVELFF.

The chain couples TRBV5-6 to TRBJ1-3; D may be TRBD1 (6 bases). V shed 4 bases and J shed 3 bases, with 8 bases lying between them. The CDR3 spans 13 residues. Germline loops: CDR1 SGHDT, CDR2 YYEEEE. This CDR3 reads CASSPDSGNTIYF. CDR3 coding DNA: TGTGCCAGCAGCCCGGACAGTGGAAACACCATATATTTT.

This clonotype has at least ten counts. This chain links TRBV20-1 with TRBJ2-7, with 9 bases that match TRBD2. Germline CDR1 and CDR2: DFQATT and SNEGSKA (reference sequence). With V trimmed by 7 bases and J by 6 bases, 7 bases remained unmatched. The CDR3 runs 12 residues. CDR3 residues: CSGVAGATEQYF. The CDR3 DNA reads TGCAGTGGGGTAGCGGGGGCGACCGAGCAGTACTTC.

Remarks on this clonotype: This may be a read error: a much more frequent sequence differs by one nucleotide. This chain uses TRBV28 with TRBJ2-7, with D possibly matching TRBD2 (5 bases). CDR1 is MDHEN and CDR2 is SYDVKM in the germline V gene. The CDR3 consists of 15 residues. Trimming pared 11 bases from V and 0 bases from J, leaving 20 bases between. The CDR3: CAGEGGSVPSYEQYF. The CDR3 bases are TGTGCCGGCGAGGGCGGGTCCGTCCCCTCCTACGAGCAGTACTTC.

This clonotype was seen ten or more times. The chain carries TRBV7-8 and TRBJ1-2, with D unresolved. The germline gives CDR1 SGHVS, CDR2 FQNEAQ. The V end lost 2 bases, the J end lost 4 bases, and 11 bases lay between the germline ends. CDR3 length equals 14 residues. The CDR3 nucleotides read TGTGCCAGCAGCTTATTAGCACGGATCTATGGCTACACCTTC. Encoded protein: CASSLLARIYGYTF.

The genes are TRBV11-3 and TRBJ2-2; no clear D. The CDR3 extends over 12 amino acids. Germline loops: CDR1 SGHNT, CDR2 YENEEA. The V end was cut by 6 bases, the J end by 1 base, with 3 bases between. The CDR3: CASRQNTGELFF. CDR3 coding DNA: TGTGCCAGCAGGCAGAACACCGGGGAGCTGTTTTTT.

V usage is TRBV11-2 and J usage is TRBJ2-7, with TRBD2 matching 10 bases. Germline V CDR1 and CDR2: SGHAT, FQNNGV. The V segment lost 0 bases and the J segment 6 bases; nucleotides outside the gene matches: 8. The CDR3 sequence is 16 residues long. DNA of the CDR3: TGTGCCAGCAGCTTAGATCCCGGGACTAGCGTATCCGAGCAGTACTTC. Protein product: CASSLDPGTSVSEQYF.

A word on this clonotype: This may stem from a read error, because a much larger clone lies one nucleotide away. The chain employs TRBV18 and TRBJ1-4; D gene ambiguous. Germline V gene lookup returns CDR1 KGHSH and CDR2 LQKENI. This CDR3 has 15 residues. For the CDR3, the DNA is TGTGCCAGCTCACCAGCACCACCGCCAAATGGAAAACTGTTTTTT. Translated: CASSPAPPPNGKLFF.

This clonotype showed up many times. The chain recombines TRBV18 with TRBJ2-3, with no clear D. The V gene lost 3 bases and the J gene lost 4 bases, with 8 bases spanning the gap. The CDR3 is 13 residues long. Per the germline V gene, CDR1 is KGHSH and CDR2 is LQKENI. In DNA, the CDR3 is TGTGCCAGCTCACCGGATGCAGCAGATACGCAGTATTTT. Residues: CASSPDAADTQYF. The whole variable domain, filled in from reference TRBV18 and TRBJ2-3, reads NAGVMQNPRHLVRRRGQEARLRCSPMKGHSHVYWYRQLPEEGLKFMVYLQKENIIDESGMPKERFSAEFPKEGPSILRIQQVVRGDSAAYFCASSPDAADTQYFGPGTRLTVL.

J is TRBJ2-7 and V is TRBV20-1; TRBD2 matches at 9 bases. This CDR3 contains 14 residues. V lost 6 bases, J lost 5 bases, and 11 bases stayed unmatched. Germline assignment: CDR1 DFQATT and CDR2 SNEGSKA (reference sequence). CDR3 in DNA: TGCAGTGCCACCCGGAGAGTAGCGGGAGACGAGCAGTACTTC. Protein sequence: CSATRRVAGDEQYF.

The chain couples TRBV7-8 to TRBJ2-5; 8 positions agree with TRBD2. CDR3 length: 14 amino acids. The V segment lost 5 bases and the J segment 7 bases; nucleotides outside the gene matches: 9. Germline-derived CDR1 and CDR2 are SGHVS and FQNEAQ. The CDR3 DNA is TGTGCCAGCAGCCCCCGACTGGCGGGAGGGACCCAGTACTTC. Its protein product is CASSPRLAGGTQYF.

In its sample, this clonotype was seen many times. The V call is TRBV20-1, the J call TRBJ1-1; a weak D match, TRBD1 (5 bases). The CDR3 extends over 11 amino acids. Trimming left V 5 bases short and J 9 bases short, with 13 bases between. Germline V gives CDR1 DFQATT, CDR2 SNEGSKA (reference sequence). This chain's CDR3 is CSAGGGAQAFF. The CDR3 bases are TGCAGTGCTGGTGGAGGGGCCCAAGCTTTCTTT.

CDR3 sequence (DNA): TGTGCCAGCAGCTTATCAGGGGGCGCGGAGACCCAGTACTTC. Its translation: CASSLSGGAETQYF. The chain links TRBV7-9 to TRBJ2-5; 8 nucleotides align to TRBD1. V was clipped by 2 bases and J by 5 bases; unmatched bases: 4. This CDR3 is built from 14 residues. The germline V gene has CDR1 SEHNR and CDR2 FQNEAQ (reference sequence).